The 10 T cell receptor beta chains below come from one sample, sequenced in a study of low-dose radiotherapy and immunotherapy resistance in tumors. The time point is: after trial treatment. Treatment described: LDRT plus nivolumab, ipilimumab, low-dose cyclophosphamide and aspirin (RACIN trial). Primers targeting TRAV and TRBV primed first-strand cDNA, covering alpha and beta chains. Using a constant-region primer together with a V-primer adapter, TCRs were subjected to 20 PCR cycles of amplification. TCRdb re-called the reads with MiXCR, one entry per CDR3 protein. The sample includes fewer than 50,000 distinct CDR3 sequences, approximately 26% of them seen just once. Sequencing was performed on PBMCs, taken after low-dose radiotherapy plus immunotherapy. Receptors were obtained from a male donor with prostate cancer.

At least ten counts were recorded for this clonotype. The chain has TRBV6-1 and TRBJ1-3; TRBD1 might be the D (6 bases). Trimming took 6 bases from V and 3 from J, leaving 15 bases between them. The germline gives CDR1 MNHNS, CDR2 SASEGT. This CDR3 is 15 amino acids long. The CDR3 loop reads CASRETGLNGNTIYF. CDR3 coding DNA: TGTGCCAGCAGGGAAACAGGGTTGAATGGAAACACCATATATTTT.

This clonotype was counted a few times. A read error is possible here, since a much larger clone lies one base away. The chain employs TRBV25-1 and TRBJ2-7, with TRBD1 identical over 8 bases. This CDR3 has 15 amino acids. Trimming removed 4 bases from V and 2 bases from J; junction bases left unmatched: 7. CDR1 MGHDK and CDR2 SYGVNS come from the germline V gene. In DNA form, the CDR3 reads TGTGCCAGCAGTGGGACACAGGGGGACCCCTACGAGCAGTACTTC. It specifies CASSGTQGDPYEQYF.

This clonotype was observed many times. The chain combines TRBV5-4 with TRBJ2-3; 7 nucleotides line up with TRBD2. Per germline, CDR1 SGHNT and CDR2 YYREEE (reference sequence). The CDR3 consists of 18 residues. The V segment lost 0 bases and the J segment 1 base; nucleotides outside the gene matches: 11. The DNA for the CDR3 is TGTGCCAGCAGCTTGGGGCGGTTTGGGGGGGGGGGCACAGATACGCAGTATTTT. Its protein product is CASSLGRFGGGGTDTQYF.

The sample holds many counts of this clonotype. The chain recombines TRBV9 with TRBJ2-1, with 7 bases lining up with TRBD2. J was trimmed by 15 bases and V by 1 base; bases with no gene match: 25. The V gene's germline CDR1 is SGDLS and CDR2 YYNGEE. This CDR3 has 18 residues. CDR3 DNA: TGTGCCAGCAGCGTAATGGGGGGGTCGGACGGTTCTACAATTGGGCTGTTCTTC. This gives the protein CASSVMGGSDGSTIGLFF.

This clonotype was seen ten or more times. J is TRBJ2-3 and V is TRBV29-1; D gene unclear. CDR1 SQVTM and CDR2 ANQGSEA come from the germline V gene. The V end lost 7 bases, the J end lost 1 base, and 15 bases lay between the germline ends. This CDR3 comprises 14 residues. The CDR3 reads CSATVRQGTDTQYF. Written as DNA, the CDR3 is TGCAGCGCCACGGTCCGGCAGGGCACAGATACGCAGTATTTT.

This clonotype was found a few times. The chain combines TRBV10-3 with TRBJ2-1; TRBD2 agrees at 16 bases. Trimming at V came to 7 bases and at J to 2 bases, leaving 5 bases not matched to a gene. CDR3 length equals 17 residues. Germline CDR1 and CDR2: ENHRY and SYGVKD. CDR3 region: CAIKGTSGRAAYNEQFF. CDR3 nucleotide sequence: TGTGCCATCAAGGGGACTAGCGGGAGGGCCGCCTACAATGAGCAGTTCTTC.

This clonotype has just a few counts. This chain links TRBV29-1 with TRBJ1-4; possibly TRBD1 for D (5 bases). V was clipped by 6 bases and J by 5 bases, with 13 bases between them. Germline V lookup: CDR1 SQVTM, CDR2 ANQGSEA. CDR3 length: 13 residues. Here the CDR3 reads CSVSPGRNEKLFF. The CDR3 DNA reads as TGCAGCGTCTCACCGGGACGAAATGAAAAACTGTTTTTT.

The chain employs TRBV20-1 and TRBJ2-7, with 8 bases lining up with TRBD1. CDR1 is DFQATT, CDR2 SNEGSKA, per germline (reference sequence). This CDR3 has 12 amino acids. The V and J ends lost 5 bases and 2 bases, in that order; junction bases with no gene match: 2. The CDR3: CSAWTGPYEQYF. The CDR3 DNA sequence: TGCAGTGCTTGGACAGGGCCCTACGAGCAGTACTTC.

Regarding this clonotype: A much larger clonotype is one base distant, so this may be a read error. This chain uses TRBV19 with TRBJ2-1; no reliable D call. The germline V gene has CDR1 LNHDA and CDR2 SQIVND (reference sequence). There are 14 residues in the CDR3. V was cut by 0 bases and J by 10 bases, with 13 bases left in between. For the CDR3, the DNA is TGTGCCAGTAGTATAGAATTCACGGGCTACGAGCAGTTCTTC. Protein: CASSIEFTGYEQFF. Full variable domain (rest looked up from reference TRBV19 and TRBJ2-1): DGGITQSPKYLFRKEGQNVTLSCEQNLNHDAMYWYRQDPGQGLRLIYYSQIVNDFQKGDIAEGYSVSREKKESFPLTVTSAQKNPTAFYLCASSIEFTGYEQFFGPGTRLTVL.

This clonotype was seen at least ten times. V and J are TRBV5-8 and TRBJ2-1; a weak D match, TRBD1 (5 bases). Germline CDR1 reads SGHTS; CDR2 reads YDEGEE. CDR3 size: 15 residues. V was trimmed by 3 bases and J by 4 bases, leaving 14 bases between them. In DNA, the CDR3 is TGTGCCAGCAGCTCCCAGAAGGGGCTATACAATGAGCAGTTCTTC. Translated: CASSSQKGLYNEQFF.